Below, 4 T cell receptor beta chains from the same sample are listed, as sequenced in a study of blood T cell repertoires in COVID-19. Only in-frame clones appear in the TCRdb table, and some are missing; sequencing was by immunoSEQ multiplex PCR. The data hold fewer than 200,000 clones, with approximately 84% observed a single time. Input material: peripheral blood. The source is a man aged 65 to 85 with active or convalescent COVID-19.

CDR3 DNA sequence: TGTGCCACCAGTGACCCGGACAGGGGCTTCGGCAATCAGCCCCAGCATTTT. The encoded protein is CATSDPDRGFGNQPQHF. The chain recombines TRBV24-1 with TRBJ1-5, with 9 bases identical to TRBD1. This CDR3 comprises 17 residues. CDR1 is KGHDR and CDR2 is SFDVKD in the germline V gene. Trimming removed 4 bases from V and 2 bases from J; junction bases left unmatched: 8.

The rearrangement uses TRBV18 and TRBJ2-5, with TRBD2 matching over 12 bases. Unmatched junction bases numbered 8, after V lost 2 bases and J lost 7 bases. Germline-derived CDR1 and CDR2 are KGHSH and LQKENI. The CDR3 is 16 residues long. CDR3 in amino acids: CASSPTLAGGTGTQYF. The CDR3 DNA sequence: TGTGCCAGCTCACCAACCCTAGCGGGAGGGACCGGGACCCAGTACTTC. Filled out from reference TRBV18 and TRBJ2-5, the complete variable domain reads NAGVMQNPRHLVRRRGQEARLRCSPMKGHSHVYWYRQLPEEGLKFMVYLQKENIIDESGMPKERFSAEFPKEGPSILRIQQVVRGDSAAYFCASSPTLAGGTGTQYFGPGTRLLVL.

The chain combines TRBV7-3 with TRBJ1-3; possible D gene TRBD1, 6 bases. The CDR3 sequence is 13 residues long. V was clipped by 4 bases and J by 4 bases, with 8 bases between them. Germline V gene sequence: CDR1 SGHTA, CDR2 FQGTGA. CDR3 coding DNA: TGTGCCAGCAGCTCCGGACAGGGAAACACCATATATTTT. Its protein product is CASSSGQGNTIYF.

The chain has TRBV29-1 and TRBJ2-3, with D uncertain. V lost 4 bases and J 0 bases, leaving 14 bases between the germline ends. The CDR3 runs 15 residues. The germline V gene has CDR1 SQVTM and CDR2 ANQGSEA. The CDR3 reads CSVVYPPSSTDTQYF. CDR3 nucleotides: TGCAGCGTTGTCTACCCCCCGAGTAGCACAGATACGCAGTATTTT.